This T cell receptor (beta chain) is from a study of shared clonotypes between healthy human individuals. For the study at large: Per-donor plates numbered three CD4 naive, three CD4 memory, two CD8 naive and one CD8 memory. Study-wide findings and caveats: Several donors held approximately 4.5% of naive CD4 clonotypes in common.

Profiled with immunoSEQ multiplex PCR; TCRdb holds only in-frame clones, not every one. The sample carries about 1 million clones, about 74% recorded once. Points on this clone: Its cognate antigen is unknown.

The CDR3 sequence is 16 residues long. Germline CDR1 GTSNPN, CDR2 SVGIG (reference sequence). V was trimmed by 0 bases and J by 2 bases, leaving 13 bases between them. The donor cohort consisted entirely of Caucasian adults residing in Nashville, Tennessee. The V gene is TRBV30, the J gene TRBJ2-2; no definite D call. The specimen was memory CD4+ T cells sorted from blood. The subset denotes: CD45RA-negative fraction. The clonotype comes from a man aged 18 to 29 in good health. The DNA of the CDR3 is TGTGCCTGGAGTGTACTCGGGCAGATAAACACCGGGGAGCTGTTTTTT. Translation: CAWSVLGQINTGELFF.